This entry lists 4 T cell receptor beta chains sequenced from one sample in a study of T cell repertoires in ileal Crohn's disease. Assay used: immunoSEQ multiplex PCR; TCRdb lists only in-frame clones, some missing. Altogether roughly 8,400 clones are present, around 81% being singletons, with the ten largest covering over 10%. Sequenced: ileal tissue. The receptors were sampled from an adult with Crohn's disease.

The chain has TRBV7-2 and TRBJ2-1; TRBD2 might be the D (5 bases). The length of the CDR3 is 15 residues. Germline CDR1 reads SGHTA; CDR2 reads FQGNSA. V gave up 5 bases and J gave up 0 bases, with 11 bases separating them. The CDR3 bases are TGTGCCAGCAGCCACGAAGCGGTCTCCTACAATGAGCAGTTCTTC. This translates into CASSHEAVSYNEQFF.

The V call is TRBV9, the J call TRBJ1-2; 11 bases are shared with TRBD1. Per germline, CDR1 SGDLS and CDR2 YYNGEE. The length of the CDR3 is 16 residues. With 0 bases clipped from V and 8 bases from J, the junction kept 9 bases outside the gene matches. This CDR3 is CASSVGPSGQGVGYTF. CDR3 bases: TGTGCCAGCAGCGTAGGACCATCGGGACAGGGGGTCGGCTACACCTTC.

J is TRBJ1-1 and V is TRBV19, with a tentative D call TRBD1 (5 bases). Between the trimmed V and J ends, which lost 4 bases and 3 bases, there was a span of 15 bases. Germline values: CDR1 LNHDA, CDR2 SQIVND (reference sequence). This CDR3 has 15 residues. CDR3 nucleotides: TGTGCCAGTAGTACTCCAGGGCGGAGGGACACTGAAGCTTTCTTT. Protein product: CASSTPGRRDTEAFF.

On this clone: Other DNA sequences in this specimen translate into the identical CDR3. This chain uses TRBV4-1 with TRBJ1-2, with D possibly matching TRBD1 (6 bases). The CDR3 length is 15 residues. The V and J ends lost 3 bases and 4 bases respectively, with 15 bases between them. CDR1 is MGHRA, CDR2 YSYEKL, per germline. This CDR3 is CASSQGATGTYGYTF. CDR3 coding DNA: TGCGCCAGCAGCCAGGGGGCCACAGGGACCTATGGCTACACCTTC.